The rows below give T cell receptor beta chains drawn from one sample of a study of blood T cell repertoires in COVID-19. Clones were read by immunoSEQ multiplex PCR, and TCRdb kept only the in-frame ones, dropping some. Among some 200,000 clones listed, roughly nine tenths were seen once. The sequenced sample was peripheral blood. The origin of the receptors is a man in his 60s with active or convalescent COVID-19. CDR3s include the opening cysteine and the closing phenylalanine or tryptophan. The D gene is left open where the match is weak. Clone size appears in some rows only: once, few, many, or a class for an expanded clone.

TRBV5-4,TRBJ2-2,TRBD1,NA,CASSRQGARTGELFF,TGTGCCAGCAGCAGACAGGGGGCGAGGACCGGGGAGCTGTTTTTT
TRBV4-1,TRBJ2-7,TRBD1,NA,CASSISGQWNSYEQYF,TGCGCCAGCAGTATCTCGGGACAGTGGAACTCCTACGAGCAGTACTTC
TRBV9,TRBJ2-6,NA,NA,CASSVREFGANVLTF,TGTGCCAGCAGCGTTCGGGAATTTGGGGCCAACGTCCTGACTTTC
TRBV5-8,TRBJ1-1,NA,NA,CASSLMSGPATNTEAFF,TGTGCCAGCAGCTTGATGTCAGGGCCGGCAACGAACACTGAAGCTTTCTTT
TRBV15,TRBJ2-1,NA,NA,CATSLPNIPEQFF,TGTGCCACCAGCCTCCCCAACATTCCCGAGCAGTTCTTC
TRBV4-2,TRBJ2-2,NA,NA,CASNRDLANTGELFF,TGTGCCAGCAACAGGGATCTAGCGAACACCGGGGAGCTGTTTTTT
TRBV5-6,TRBJ1-6,NA,NA,CASSLRRGNSPLHF,TGTGCCAGCAGCTTACGACGGGGAAATTCACCCCTCCACTTT
TRBV5-6,TRBJ2-6,NA,NA,CASSLTRGSANVLTF,TGTGCCAGCAGCTTGACACGGGGTAGTGCCAACGTCCTGACTTTC
TRBV4-2,TRBJ2-1,TRBD2,NA,CASSQDQLAGGRHEQFF,TGTGCCAGCAGCCAAGATCAACTAGCGGGGGGCCGGCATGAGCAGTTCTTC
TRBV18,TRBJ2-3,TRBD1,NA,CASSPLLQTGPDTQYF,TGTGCCAGCTCACCACTCCTCCAGACAGGGCCAGATACGCAGTATTTT
TRBV14,TRBJ2-3,NA,NA,CASSRGVTQYF,TGTGCCAGCAGCCGGGGGGTTACGCAGTATTTT
TRBV19,TRBJ2-1,NA,NA,CASSIGRAGIKMWHEQFF,TGTGCCAGTAGTATAGGGCGGGCGGGCATAAAAATGTGGCATGAGCAGTTCTTC
TRBV7-8,TRBJ1-1,TRBD1,many,CASSEGQGKAFF,TGTGCCAGCAGCGAGGGACAGGGGAAAGCTTTCTTT
TRBV6-5,TRBJ1-5,NA,NA,CASSSENQPQHF,TGTGCCAGCAGTTCGGAGAATCAGCCCCAGCATTTT
TRBV28,TRBJ2-7,TRBD2,NA,CASFPGGGYEQYF,TGTGCCAGCTTCCCCGGGGGGGGCTACGAGCAGTACTTC
TRBV24-1,TRBJ2-5,NA,few,CATSGGGRETQYF,TGTGCCACCAGTGGAGGAGGAAGAGAGACCCAGTACTTC
TRBV27,TRBJ1-1,TRBD1,NA,CASSIRQGLTEAFF,TGTGCCAGCAGTATCCGACAGGGTCTCACTGAAGCTTTCTTT
TRBV18,TRBJ1-3,NA,NA,CASSPSDGNTIYF,TGTGCCAGCTCACCTAGCGACGGAAACACCATATATTTT
TRBV19,TRBJ2-5,TRBD1,NA,CASQGQGNNPQYF,TGTGCCAGCCAGGGACAGGGTAATAATCCCCAGTACTTC
TRBV5-4,TRBJ2-1,TRBD2,NA,CASSPTPSGGRYNEQFF,TGTGCCAGCAGCCCTACCCCTAGCGGGGGTAGGTACAATGAGCAGTTCTTC
TRBV3-1/TRBV3-2,TRBJ1-2,NA,NA,CASSSNREHYGYTF,TGTGCCAGCAGCTCAAACAGGGAGCACTATGGCTACACCTTC
TRBV5-1,TRBJ1-3,TRBD1,NA,CASSLAGTAGNTIYF,TGCGCCAGCAGCTTGGCTGGGACAGCCGGAAACACCATATATTTT
TRBV4-1,TRBJ1-6,TRBD1,NA,CASEDRARNSPLHF,TGCGCCAGCGAAGACAGGGCCAGGAATTCACCCCTCCACTTT
TRBV5-1,TRBJ2-1,TRBD1,NA,CASSLEDRVRDEQFF,TGCGCCAGCAGCTTGGAGGACAGGGTCAGGGATGAGCAGTTCTTC
TRBV4-1,TRBJ1-1,NA,NA,CASSAYGGQGEAFF,TGCGCCAGCAGCGCATACGGGGGGCAAGGTGAAGCTTTCTTT
TRBV4-2,TRBJ1-1,TRBD1,NA,CASSPRQGRITEAFF,TGTGCCAGCAGCCCACGACAGGGAAGGATCACTGAAGCTTTCTTT
TRBV19,TRBJ2-2,TRBD2,once,CASSPRRGFGGELFF,TGTGCCAGTAGTCCCCGGCGGGGGTTCGGCGGGGAGCTGTTTTTT
TRBV3-1/TRBV3-2,TRBJ1-1,NA,NA,CASSQAGASLGAFF,TGTGCCAGCAGCCAAGCCGGAGCATCTTTGGGAGCTTTCTTT
TRBV11-2,TRBJ1-1,TRBD1,NA,CASSHNRGRVTEAFF,TGTGCCAGCAGCCATAACAGGGGGCGGGTCACTGAAGCTTTCTTT
TRBV18,TRBJ1-5,NA,NA,CASSPTGNQPQHF,TGTGCCAGCTCACCGACAGGTAATCAGCCCCAGCATTTT
TRBV6-2/TRBV6-3,TRBJ2-3,TRBD2,NA,CASSYSGTMTQYF,TGTGCCAGCAGTTACTCAGGGACTATGACGCAGTATTTT
TRBV5-1,TRBJ1-1,NA,few,CASSEGNTEAFF,TGCGCCAGCAGCGAGGGGAACACTGAAGCTTTCTTT
TRBV5-1,TRBJ1-2,TRBD1,NA,CASSQRQGSGYTF,TGCGCCAGCAGCCAGAGACAGGGGAGTGGCTACACCTTC
TRBV19,TRBJ2-5,TRBD2,NA,CASSRLAGMGETQYF,TGTGCCAGTAGTAGGTTAGCGGGGATGGGAGAGACCCAGTACTTC
TRBV2,TRBJ1-1,NA,NA,CASRDRAWGAEAFF,TGTGCCAGCAGGGACCGGGCCTGGGGGGCTGAAGCTTTCTTT
TRBV7-9,TRBJ1-1,TRBD1,NA,CASSLTGGLTEAFF,TGTGCCAGCAGTCTTACAGGGGGATTGACTGAAGCTTTCTTT
TRBV5-5,TRBJ1-5,NA,once,CASSSLSGNQPQHF,TGTGCCAGCAGTTCCTTGTCGGGGAATCAGCCCCAGCATTTT
TRBV7-9,TRBJ1-2,NA,NA,CASSLVAILQGYTF,TGTGCCAGCAGCTTAGTTGCAATCCTTCAGGGCTACACCTTC
TRBV2,TRBJ1-2,TRBD1,once,CASSGDRDGYTF,TGTGCCAGCAGTGGGGACAGGGATGGCTACACCTTC
TRBV5-4,TRBJ1-2,TRBD1,NA,CASSSDRGRNYGYTF,TGTGCCAGCAGCTCCGACAGGGGCAGAAACTATGGCTACACCTTC
TRBV6-5,TRBJ2-3,NA,NA,CASSSRGYTDTQYF,TGTGCCAGCAGTTCCAGGGGCTACACAGATACGCAGTATTTT
TRBV15,TRBJ1-2,TRBD1,NA,CATSAPGQGGHGYTF,TGTGCCACCAGCGCCCCGGGACAGGGAGGCCATGGCTACACCTTC
TRBV2,TRBJ2-1,TRBD2,NA,CASSAEAGGKNNEQFF,TGTGCCAGCAGTGCAGAAGCGGGGGGAAAAAACAATGAGCAGTTCTTC
TRBV11-2,TRBJ2-1,TRBD1,NA,CASSLLRAGGGYNEQFF,TGTGCCAGCAGCCTGCTTAGGGCAGGGGGCGGGTACAATGAGCAGTTCTTC
TRBV5-5,TRBJ2-2,TRBD2,once,CASSLLAGDPGELFF,TGTGCCAGCAGCTTGCTAGCGGGGGACCCCGGGGAGCTGTTTTTT
TRBV19,TRBJ1-3,NA,NA,CASSMVGTRNTIYF,TGTGCCAGTAGTATGGTCGGCACTAGAAACACCATATATTTT
TRBV6-1,TRBJ2-7,NA,NA,CASSDRPGGSYEQYF,TGTGCCAGCAGTGATAGGCCAGGTGGGTCCTACGAGCAGTACTTC